The 9 T cell receptor beta chains below come from one sample, sequenced in a study of Graves' ophthalmopathy and Graves' hyperthyroidism. RNA transcripts were the template, and TCR beta CDR3 regions were amplified from them. HTBI primers served in a first-round RT-PCR, which a second-round multiplex PCR followed. One entry per CDR3 protein, called by TCRdb with MiXCR from the multiplex PCR reads. The table has 650,000 to 900,000 distinct CDR3 sequences, about 44% seen once. The sequencing sample was made of peripheral blood. Receptor source: an adult man with Graves' ophthalmopathy.

The rearrangement joins TRBV2 to TRBJ1-2; D is possibly TRBD1 (5 bases). Between the trimmed V and J ends, which lost 6 bases and 8 bases, there was a span of 10 bases. The CDR3 is 11 amino acids. Germline V gives CDR1 SNHLY, CDR2 FYNNEI. CDR3 region: CASRGVFGYTF. CDR3 nucleotide sequence: TGTGCCAGCAGGGGGGTCTTCGGCTACACCTTC.

This chain uses TRBV2 with TRBJ2-7; 10 bases match TRBD1. Germline V gene data show CDR1 as SNHLY and CDR2 as FYNNEI. CDR3 length equals 15 residues. V shed 4 bases and J 7 bases; nucleotides not matched to a gene: 10. The CDR3 sequence: CASSGQGAGYNEQYF. The CDR3 region has the DNA TGTGCCAGCAGTGGACAGGGGGCTGGGTACAATGAGCAGTACTTC.

Comments on this clonotype: A much bigger clone sits one base away, suggesting this may be a read error. Here the CDR3 omits its conserved ending phenylalanine or tryptophan, so a read error is the likely source. This rearrangement joins TRBV7-9 to TRBJ2-7; D gene uncertain. Germline-derived CDR1 and CDR2 are SEHNR and FQNEAQ (reference sequence). The V and J ends lost 5 bases and 7 bases respectively, with 15 bases between them. This CDR3 has 13 amino acids. The CDR3 DNA follows: TGTGCCAGCAGCCCTGGGTTGGCAGAAGAGCAGTACCTC. This translates into CASSPGLAEEQYL.

This clonotype was detected ten times or more. The chain couples TRBV13 to TRBJ1-1; the D is unclear. Per the germline V gene, CDR1 is PRHDT and CDR2 is FYEKMQ (reference sequence). V gave up 5 bases and J gave up 3 bases, with 10 bases separating them. This CDR3 region has 13 residues. The CDR3 nucleotides read TGTGCCAGCAGCGTAGAGCATGACACTGAAGCTTTCTTT. This gives the protein CASSVEHDTEAFF.

The genes are TRBV5-5 and TRBJ2-6, with 9 bases aligning to TRBD1. J lost 0 bases, V lost 4 bases, and 11 bases had no gene match. Per germline, CDR1 SGHKS and CDR2 YYEKEE (reference sequence). The CDR3 has 19 amino acids. The CDR3 nucleotides are TGTGCCAGCAGCCGGGGAATTGGGACAGGGAACTCTGGGGCCAACGTCCTGACTTTC. It specifies CASSRGIGTGNSGANVLTF.

This clonotype was found many times. This chain links TRBV29-1 with TRBJ2-5; D may be TRBD1 (6 bases). The CDR3 covers 16 residues. Trimming removed 0 bases from V and 0 bases from J, with 14 bases in between. Germline CDR1 is SQVTM and CDR2 is ANQGSEA. The CDR3 loop reads CSVEDGIRQDQETQYF. The CDR3 region has the DNA TGCAGCGTTGAAGATGGGATAAGACAGGACCAAGAGACCCAGTACTTC.

Remarks on this clonotype: A much larger clone lies one base from this, so it may be a read error. The chain employs TRBV10-3 and TRBJ2-7; D is unclear. Germline-derived CDR1 and CDR2 are ENHRY and SYGVKD. V lost 7 bases, J lost 1 base, and 14 bases lay in between. The CDR3 runs 14 residues. CDR3 sequence reads: CAIIAWLRSYEQYF. The CDR3, as DNA: TGTGCCATCATTGCCTGGTTGAGATCCTACGAGCAGTACTTC.

Points on this clonotype: This could be a read error, since a much larger clone is one nucleotide away. The rearrangement links TRBV9 to TRBJ1-1; 9 nucleotides match TRBD1. There are 13 residues in the CDR3. Germline V lookup: CDR1 SGDLS, CDR2 YYNGEE. The CDR3 region is CAGSVGTGNEAFF. In DNA form, the CDR3 reads TGTGCCGGCAGCGTCGGGACAGGGAATGAAGCTTTCTTT.

The CDR3 region is CSVGANYGYTF. The CDR3, as DNA: TGCAGCGTGGGGGCCAACTATGGCTACACCTTC. This sequence joins TRBV29-1 and TRBJ1-2; D perhaps matches TRBD1 (6 bases). This CDR3 has 11 residues. The V gene's germline CDR1 is SQVTM and CDR2 ANQGSEA. Trimming shortened V by 6 bases and J by 2 bases, and 7 bases separated the two germline ends.